This is a list of T cell receptor beta chains from one sample in a study of blood T cell repertoires in COVID-19. Measured with immunoSEQ multiplex PCR; TCRdb has only the in-frame clones, and not every one. The sample has around 56,000 clones; about 84% are singletons. The sample was peripheral blood. The receptors here all came from a man aged 60 to 75 with acute or convalescent COVID-19. The CDR3 runs from the conserved cysteine through the conserved F or W. Each record gives: J gene, V gene, CDR3 protein.

>TRBJ2-2|TRBV7-9
CASSPGLAGGPGELFF
>TRBJ2-2|TRBV5-1
CASRLTSGGLNTGELFF
>TRBJ2-7|TRBV19
CASRMTSGASYEQYF
>TRBJ2-7|TRBV6-6
CASSKSGLGHEQYF
>TRBJ1-5|TRBV27
CASSAQGKNQPQHF
>TRBJ1-1|TRBV6-2/TRBV6-3
CASSYLTGQAYTEAFF
>TRBJ1-4|TRBV7-9
CASSWENNEKLFF
>TRBJ1-3|TRBV18
CASSPQTGSGNTIYF
>TRBJ2-5|TRBV11-2
CASSFDQGGQETQYF
>TRBJ1-2|TRBV21-1
CASSRGDRADYGYTF
>TRBJ2-4|TRBV5-1
CASSLGAGNLAKNIQYF
>TRBJ2-5|TRBV5-4
CASSRTSRVGETQYF
>TRBJ2-5|TRBV5-1
CASSVGLVAQYF
>TRBJ1-4|TRBV7-9
CASSRGQGEKLFF
>TRBJ1-2|TRBV5-8
CASTPINTGTGGYTF
>TRBJ2-7|TRBV5-1
CASSPGDSGTEQYF
>TRBJ1-1|TRBV13
CASSLAQGANWAEAFF